This T cell receptor beta chain was observed in a study of radiotherapy plus CTLA-4 blockade in lung cancer. At the level of the study: Across the patients, objective responses occurred in about 19%, and disease control in roughly 31%. Study outcomes and limitations: It was early blood T cell clone dynamics, with interferon-beta, that reportedly best predicted response.

Receiving focal radiation plus CTLA-4 blockade with ipilimumab were patients who had chemo-refractory metastatic non-small-cell lung cancer. Assay: immunoSEQ multiplex PCR; the TCRdb copy retains only in-frame clones and omits some. The top ten clones hold less than 4% of a sample with approximately 32,000 clones, roughly 70% of them seen once. V was trimmed by 4 bases and J by 2 bases, leaving 15 bases between them. Germline CDR1 reads MNHEY; CDR2 reads SMNVEV (reference sequence). The CDR3 contains 15 residues. As concerns this clone: Its matching antigen is unknown.

The material sequenced was peripheral blood, taken from a patient treated with radiotherapy plus ipilimumab. The receptor comes from a human donor with non-small cell lung cancer who had stable disease on radiotherapy plus ipilimumab. The rearrangement joins TRBV27 to TRBJ2-7; D tentatively fits TRBD1 or TRBD2 (5 bases each). For the CDR3, the DNA is TGTGCCAGCAGTTCTCTCGGGACGAACACCTACGAGCAGTACTTC. The encoded protein is CASSSLGTNTYEQYF.